These T cell receptor beta chains were read from a single sample in a study of cytomegalovirus exposure and HLA in healthy donors. Profiled with immunoSEQ multiplex PCR; TCRdb holds only in-frame clones, not every one. The table shows fewer than 200,000 clones, with nearly 90% occurring only once. Sequenced input: PBMCs. Receptor source: a woman between 18 and 30 years old in good health and CMV-seropositive. Both conserved end residues are trimmed from each CDR3. Fields, in order: V gene, J gene, D gene, CDR3 protein. A D gene is named only where the DNA matches it firmly.

V: TRBV18; J: TRBJ2-7; D: -; CDR3: ASSPLWTGMNEQY
V: TRBV10-1; J: TRBJ2-1; D: TRBD2; CDR3: ASSETLAGAVVGQF
V: TRBV7-6; J: TRBJ1-1; D: -; CDR3: ASSVRQNTEAF
V: TRBV12-5; J: TRBJ1-5; D: -; CDR3: ASGFQINQPQH
V: TRBV5-1; J: TRBJ1-3; D: -; CDR3: ASSLARSSGNTIY
V: TRBV5-1; J: TRBJ1-4; D: TRBD1; CDR3: ASSLGQGAGEKLF
V: TRBV25-1; J: TRBJ2-7; D: -; CDR3: ASSKIGDEQY
V: TRBV6-5; J: TRBJ2-1; D: -; CDR3: ASSYDTTEDEQF
V: TRBV7-8; J: TRBJ2-3; D: -; CDR3: ASSRASGTDTQY
V: TRBV28; J: TRBJ1-5; D: -; CDR3: ASKQVARQPQH
V: TRBV9; J: TRBJ2-2; D: TRBD2; CDR3: ASSVPSGGITGELF
V: TRBV5-4; J: TRBJ2-7; D: TRBD1; CDR3: ASSRRGGFVYEQY
V: TRBV27; J: TRBJ2-7; D: -; CDR3: ASSLSEGTDEQY
V: TRBV7-2; J: TRBJ2-3; D: TRBD1; CDR3: ASSLGGQGADTQY
V: TRBV4-1; J: TRBJ2-5; D: -; CDR3: ASSQDRETQY
V: TRBV11-1; J: TRBJ2-7; D: TRBD2; CDR3: ASSFLAGATYEQY
V: TRBV20-1; J: TRBJ2-1; D: -; CDR3: SAERYNEQF
V: TRBV7-9; J: TRBJ2-7; D: -; CDR3: ASSPPRVGLHSYEQY
V: TRBV11-3; J: TRBJ2-3; D: TRBD2; CDR3: ASSLAASGDTQY
V: TRBV19; J: TRBJ2-3; D: TRBD2; CDR3: ASSGGRARDTDTQY
V: TRBV19; J: TRBJ2-7; D: TRBD2; CDR3: ASSITLTSGRAVPYEQY
V: TRBV7-2; J: TRBJ2-7; D: -; CDR3: ASNRDPYEQY
V: TRBV18; J: TRBJ1-1; D: TRBD1; CDR3: ASSPEGTALNTEAF
V: TRBV16; J: TRBJ2-1; D: -; CDR3: ASSQYGRYNEQF